These 17 T cell receptor beta chains came from one sample sequenced in a study of human T cells and chemical hapten exposure. MiXCR, run by TCRdb on the RACE reads, gives a single entry per CDR3 protein. Of approximately 400,000 distinct CDR3 sequences listed, 4.8% are singletons. Time point: patch test 1, 2 weeks after DPC sensitization. Treatment specified: therapeutic diphenylcyclopropenone sensitization with weekly scalp DPC. Source: whole blood, taken in connection with sensitization to the hapten diphenylcyclopropenone (DPC). These receptors originate from a woman between 50 and 59 years old with alopecia areata. Some clones in this sample may be carry-over from other donors' samples.

This clonotype was recorded at least ten times. The V gene is TRBV9, the J gene TRBJ2-5; D unclear. Trimming cost V 3 bases and J 5 bases, with 14 bases left between them. This CDR3 is 14 amino acids long. Germline V gives CDR1 SGDLS, CDR2 YYNGEE. The CDR3, as DNA: TGTGCCAGCAGCGACGTAGGAGAAACGGAGACCCAGTACTTC. It encodes CASSDVGETETQYF.

The CDR3 DNA sequence: TGTGCCAGCAGTCCCGCGACAATCGGGGATACTGAAGCTTTCTTT. It yields the protein CASSPATIGDTEAFF. The chain is built from TRBV28 and TRBJ1-1, with D uncertain. The germline V gene encodes CDR1 MDHEN and CDR2 SYDVKM. Trimming cost V 5 bases and J 5 bases, with 18 bases left between them. The CDR3 extends over 15 amino acids.

This clonotype was picked up many times. The genes are TRBV19 and TRBJ2-7, with 8 bases identical to TRBD1. Germline-derived CDR1 and CDR2 are LNHDA and SQIVND (reference sequence). Trimming cost V 5 bases and J 6 bases; bases outside gene matches: 6. The CDR3 contains 13 residues. CDR3 coding DNA: TGTGCCAGTAGTGGACAGGGCTCCCCCGAGCAGTACTTC. Amino acid sequence: CASSGQGSPEQYF.

Ten or more counts support this clonotype. J is TRBJ1-5 and V is TRBV4-1; D is unclear. The length of the CDR3 is 14 residues. Germline V gives CDR1 MGHRA, CDR2 YSYEKL. The ends were cut back, 0 bases at V and 7 bases at J, with 10 bases in the middle. The CDR3 loop reads CASSQDEDGQPQHF. The CDR3 DNA reads TGCGCCAGCAGCCAAGACGAGGACGGGCAGCCCCAGCATTTT.

This clonotype was counted ten times or more. The chain couples TRBV20-1 to TRBJ1-3, with 9 bases that match TRBD1. V shed 0 bases and J 3 bases; nucleotides not matched to a gene: 6. The CDR3 loop spans 16 amino acids. CDR1 and CDR2 (germline): DFQATT, SNEGSKA (reference sequence). The DNA of the CDR3 is TGCAGTGCTAGAGAGGGGACAGGGAACATTGGAAACACCATATATTTT. The encoded protein is CSAREGTGNIGNTIYF.

This clonotype was seen only a few times. The genes are TRBV6-6 and TRBJ1-1; D is unclear. The CDR3 contains 17 residues. CDR1 MNHNY and CDR2 SVGAGI come from the germline V gene (reference sequence). Trimming pared 2 bases from V and 3 bases from J, leaving 19 bases between. CDR3 sequence (DNA): TGTGCCAGCAGTTACACCGACCAATCCCCTGGGGACACTGAAGCTTTCTTT. Encoded protein: CASSYTDQSPGDTEAFF.

This clonotype has just a few counts. J is TRBJ1-2 and V is TRBV3-1; D not certain. Trimming removed 0 bases at V and 4 bases at J, with 12 bases between. CDR3 length: 15 amino acids. Per germline, CDR1 LGHDT and CDR2 YNNKEL (reference sequence). The CDR3 nucleotides are TGTGCCAGCAGCCAAGACGGCGGGTTCCTCTATGGCTACACCTTC. This encodes CASSQDGGFLYGYTF.

Many counts were recorded for this clonotype. The chain is built from TRBV7-2 and TRBJ2-3; no definite D call. Trimming removed 4 bases from V and 4 bases from J, with 6 bases in between. CDR1 SGHTA and CDR2 FQGNSA come from the germline V gene. The CDR3 covers 12 residues. CDR3 residues: CASSSTPDTQYF. The CDR3, as DNA: TGTGCCAGCAGCTCGACCCCAGATACGCAGTATTTT.

This clonotype has at least ten counts. The rearrangement uses TRBV21-1 and TRBJ2-4; the table assigns TRBD2, which was not confirmed against the DNA. TRBV21-1 is tagged as a pseudogene. This CDR3 has 18 residues. In DNA, the CDR3 is TGTGCCAGCAGCAAAAAGGGCAGAGTAGGTCAGGCCAAAAACATTCAGTACTTC. Translation gives CASSKKGRVGQAKNIQYF.

This clonotype was counted ten times or more. The chain employs TRBV9 and TRBJ2-7; D possibly corresponds to TRBD1 (6 bases). CDR1 and CDR2 (germline): SGDLS, YYNGEE. CDR3 length: 14 amino acids. V lost 0 bases to trimming and J lost 6 bases, with 13 bases between them. CDR3: CASSVAIGGSEQYF. CDR3 DNA: TGTGCCAGCAGCGTAGCTATAGGGGGTTCCGAGCAGTACTTC.

This clonotype was seen ten or more times. The chain carries TRBV6-6 and TRBJ2-7; D gene unclear. The CDR3 sequence is 15 residues long. Trimming cost V 4 bases and J 1 base, with 14 bases left between them. The V gene's germline CDR1 is MNHNY and CDR2 SVGAGI (reference sequence). CDR3 residues: CASSSPVLQSYEQYF. The DNA of the CDR3 is TGTGCCAGCAGTTCTCCCGTTCTGCAGTCCTACGAGCAGTACTTC.

This clonotype was seen at least ten times. V usage is TRBV29-1 and J usage is TRBJ1-2; the D is unclear. The CDR3 sequence is 13 residues long. V lost 4 bases and J lost 3, with 12 bases in between. Per germline, CDR1 SQVTM and CDR2 ANQGSEA. CDR3 amino acids: CSVGSGKHYGYTF. In nucleotides, the CDR3 is TGCAGCGTTGGCTCGGGCAAGCACTATGGCTACACCTTC.

This clonotype was detected many times. V usage is TRBV2 and J usage is TRBJ2-1, with 7 bases fitting TRBD2. The CDR3 runs to 15 residues. V gave up 8 bases and J gave up 7 bases; unmatched junction bases: 14. The germline gives CDR1 SNHLY, CDR2 FYNNEI. The CDR3 reads CASPRGAGKGNEQFF. The CDR3 nucleotides are TGTGCCAGCCCGAGGGGAGCGGGAAAGGGAAATGAGCAGTTCTTC.

This clonotype has only a few counts. The chain joins TRBV27 to TRBJ2-1; 7 bases agree with TRBD2. CDR1 is MNHEY, CDR2 SMNVEV, per germline (reference sequence). The V gene end was trimmed by 2 bases and the J gene end by 5 bases; junction bases not matched to a gene: 3. The CDR3 totals 14 residues. DNA of the CDR3: TGTGCCAGCAGTTTAAGAGCGGGAAACAATGAGCAGTTCTTC. It specifies CASSLRAGNNEQFF.

The chain employs TRBV13 and TRBJ1-2; D not resolved. Trimming shortened V by 0 bases and J by 3 bases, and 11 bases separated the two germline ends. CDR3 size: 15 residues. Germline V gene data show CDR1 as PRHDT and CDR2 as FYEKMQ (reference sequence). The CDR3 region has the DNA TGTGCCAGCAGCTTAGGAGGGCCTAACGACTATGGCTACACCTTC. Its translation: CASSLGGPNDYGYTF. The full variable domain, with the rest looked up from reference TRBV13 and TRBJ1-2, is AAGVIQSPRHLIKEKRETATLKCYPIPRHDTVYWYQQGPGQDPQFLISFYEKMQSDKGSIPDRFSAQQFSDYHSELNMSSLELGDSALYFCASSLGGPNDYGYTFGSGTRLTVV.

This clonotype came up a few times. The CDR3 sequence is CATSDSGTDGAFF. CDR3 coding DNA: TGTGCCACCAGTGATTCCGGGACCGATGGAGCTTTCTTT. The V gene is TRBV24-1, the J gene TRBJ1-1, with a possible D match to TRBD1 (5 bases). CDR1 and CDR2 (germline): KGHDR, SFDVKD. The CDR3 covers 13 residues. Trimming shortened V by 2 bases and J by 10 bases, and 13 bases separated the two germline ends.

This clonotype showed up just a few times. Written as DNA, the CDR3 is TGTGCCAGCAGTTACGGAGCGGGAGTTGGCACCGGGGAGCTGTTTTTT. Protein sequence: CASSYGAGVGTGELFF. The rearrangement uses TRBV6-5 and TRBJ2-2, with 8 bases identical to TRBD2. With 2 bases clipped from V and 4 bases from J, the junction kept 6 bases outside the gene matches. CDR3 length: 16 residues. The germline CDR1 and CDR2 sequences are MNHEY and SVGAGI.